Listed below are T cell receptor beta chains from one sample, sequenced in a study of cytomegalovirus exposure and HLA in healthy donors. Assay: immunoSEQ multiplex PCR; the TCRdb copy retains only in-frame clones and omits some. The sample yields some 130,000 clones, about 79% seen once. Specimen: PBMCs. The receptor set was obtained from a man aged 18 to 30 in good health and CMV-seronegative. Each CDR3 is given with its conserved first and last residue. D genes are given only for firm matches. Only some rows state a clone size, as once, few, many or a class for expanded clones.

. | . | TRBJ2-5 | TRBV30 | TGTGCCTGGAGTGTACGTAGGGGGGGTCACCAAGAGACCCAGTACTTC | CAWSVRRGGHQETQYF
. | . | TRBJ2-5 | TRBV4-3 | TGCGCCAGCAGCCAAGGGGCCGTCTCCCGTAAGCAGTACTTC | CASSQGAVSRKQYF
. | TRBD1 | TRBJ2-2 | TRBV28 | TGTGCCAGCACCAGGGGGTACGGGGAGCTGTTTTTT | CASTRGYGELFF
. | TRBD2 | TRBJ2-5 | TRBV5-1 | TGCGCCAGCAGCTTGGGCCGGGGGGGAGAGACCCAGTACTTC | CASSLGRGGETQYF
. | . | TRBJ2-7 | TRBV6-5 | TGTGCCAGCAGTTACGGGCTAGCGACCTACGAGCAGTACTTC | CASSYGLATYEQYF
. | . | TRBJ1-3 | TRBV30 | TGTGCCTGGAGTCCACCATACTCCGCTGGAAACACCATATATTTT | CAWSPPYSAGNTIYF
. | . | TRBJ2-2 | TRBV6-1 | TGTGCCAGCCCAACGACAGACGCGAACACCGGGGAGCTGTTTTTT | CASPTTDANTGELFF
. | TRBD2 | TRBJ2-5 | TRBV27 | TGTGCCAGCAGGTCTCGGGCGGGGGGAGAGACCCAGTACTTC | CASRSRAGGETQYF
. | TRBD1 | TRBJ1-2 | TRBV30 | TGTGCCTGGAGCCGAAAGGACAGGGCGCAACGCTATGGCTACACCTTC | CAWSRKDRAQRYGYTF
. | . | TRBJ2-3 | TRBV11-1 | TGTGCCAGCAGTCCCCTAGCAGGTAGCACAGATACGCAGTATTTT | CASSPLAGSTDTQYF
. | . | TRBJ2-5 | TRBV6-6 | TGTGCCAGCAGTTATGACGGCGGGACGTACCAAGAGACCCAGTACTTC | CASSYDGGTYQETQYF
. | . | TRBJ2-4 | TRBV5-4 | TGTGCCAGCAGCTCCTACGGTCACGGGGAAGCCAAAAACATTCAGTACTTC | CASSSYGHGEAKNIQYF
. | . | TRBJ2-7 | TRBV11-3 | TGTGCCAGCAGGAACGGAAATTCGGGGGAGCAGTACTTC | CASRNGNSGEQYF
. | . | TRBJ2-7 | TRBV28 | TGTGCCAGCAGTTTATCAGGGCAGATCTACGAGCAGTACTTC | CASSLSGQIYEQYF
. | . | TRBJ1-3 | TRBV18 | TGTGCCAGCTCATCCCAGGAGGGACTACCTGGAAACACCATATATTTT | CASSSQEGLPGNTIYF
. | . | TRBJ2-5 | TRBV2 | TGTGCCAGCAGTGCGGGGCAGGGGCAAGAGACCCAGTACTTC | CASSAGQGQETQYF
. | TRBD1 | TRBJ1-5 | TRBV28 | TGTGCCAGCAGCTCCCCCGGGACAGGGAGTCAGCCCCAGCATTTT | CASSSPGTGSQPQHF
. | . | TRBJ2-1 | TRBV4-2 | TGTGCCAGCAGCCATTCACTAGCCCGCTCCTACAATGAGCAGTTCTTC | CASSHSLARSYNEQFF
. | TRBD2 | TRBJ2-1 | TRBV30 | TGTGCCTGGACCAGAAGCGGGAGGTTCTTGGAGCAGTTCTTC | CAWTRSGRFLEQFF
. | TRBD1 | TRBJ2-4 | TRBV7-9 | TGTGCCAGCAGTGCGACAGGGAAGAAAAACATTCAGTACTTC | CASSATGKKNIQYF
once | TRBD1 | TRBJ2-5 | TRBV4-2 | TGTGCCAGCAGCGAAACCGGGACAGGGTGGGGAGAGACCCAGTACTTC | CASSETGTGWGETQYF
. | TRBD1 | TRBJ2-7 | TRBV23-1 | TGCGCCAGCAGTAAGGGACAGGGGACCTACTCCTACGAGCAGTACTTC | CASSKGQGTYSYEQYF
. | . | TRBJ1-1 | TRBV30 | TGTGCCTGGAGTGTTTCAGGCAGCCGTGAAGCTTTCTTT | CAWSVSGSREAFF
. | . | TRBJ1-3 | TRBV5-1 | TGCGCCAGCAGCGTTAGTACCGTCTCTGGAAACACCATATATTTT | CASSVSTVSGNTIYF
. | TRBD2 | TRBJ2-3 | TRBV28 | TGTGCCAGCAGGGCCCCCCTAGCGGGAGCAGATACGCAGTATTTT | CASRAPLAGADTQYF
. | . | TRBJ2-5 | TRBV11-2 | TGTGCCAGCAGCGCCACAATCCCGGCGGGAGAGACCCAGTACTTC | CASSATIPAGETQYF
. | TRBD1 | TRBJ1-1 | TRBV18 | TGTGCCAGCTCATCGAGACAGGGAATGAACACTGAAGCTTTCTTT | CASSSRQGMNTEAFF
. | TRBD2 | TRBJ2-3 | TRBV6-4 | TGTGCCAGCAGCTGGACTAGCGGAGATACGCAGTATTTT | CASSWTSGDTQYF
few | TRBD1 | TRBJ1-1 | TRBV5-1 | TGCGCCAGCAGCACGGGACAGAAGAACACTGAAGCTTTCTTT | CASSTGQKNTEAFF
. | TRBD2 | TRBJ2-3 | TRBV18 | TGTGCCAGCTCACCACCGGGACTAGCGGGAGGGCGGACTTTGAATACGCAGTATTTT | CASSPPGLAGGRTLNTQYF
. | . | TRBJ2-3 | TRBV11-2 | TGTGCCAGCAGCCGGAGCGGTCCTACGTTCGCAGATACGCAGTATTTT | CASSRSGPTFADTQYF
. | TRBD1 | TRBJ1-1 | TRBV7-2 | TGTGCCAGCAGCTTTCGTACAGGGGGCGGATTTAGGGACACTGAAGCTTTCTTT | CASSFRTGGGFRDTEAFF
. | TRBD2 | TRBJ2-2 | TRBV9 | TGTGCCAGCAGCGGCTCCGGGACTAGCCTGCCCGGGGAGCTGTTTTTT | CASSGSGTSLPGELFF
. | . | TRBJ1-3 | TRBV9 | TGTGCCAGCAGCCACACTGAGTGGTCAACTAGCTCTGGAAACACCATATATTTT | CASSHTEWSTSSGNTIYF
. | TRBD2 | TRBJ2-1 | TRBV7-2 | TGTGCCAGCAGCTTACAACTAGCGACCTACAATGAGCAGTTCTTC | CASSLQLATYNEQFF
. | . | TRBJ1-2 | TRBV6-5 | TGTGCCAGCAGTTACTCGATGCCAGGGCAGGCGGGAGGCTACACCTTC | CASSYSMPGQAGGYTF
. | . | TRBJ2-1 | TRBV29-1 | TGCAGCGTCCCCCGGGACTACAATGAGCAGTTCTTC | CSVPRDYNEQFF
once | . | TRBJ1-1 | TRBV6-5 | TGTGCCAGCAGTTACTCTGCTGGAGTTATAGGTGAAGCTTTCTTT | CASSYSAGVIGEAFF
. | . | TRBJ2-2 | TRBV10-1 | TGCGCCAAGAGGACAACTCGGAACACCGGGGAGCTGTTTTTT | CAKRTTRNTGELFF
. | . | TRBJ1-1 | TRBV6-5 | TGTGCCAGCAGCCAAATACAGATGAACACTGAAGCTTTCTTT | CASSQIQMNTEAFF
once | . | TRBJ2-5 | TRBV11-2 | TGTGCCAGCAGCTTAGATCAACACAGGTCCCAGTACTTC | CASSLDQHRSQYF
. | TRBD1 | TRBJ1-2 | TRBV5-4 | TGTGCCAGCAGCCGTAACAGGGGCTATGGCTACACCTTC | CASSRNRGYGYTF
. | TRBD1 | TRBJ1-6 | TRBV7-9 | TGTGCCAGCAGCCAACCTCCCGGACAGGGAGATTCACCCCTCCACTTT | CASSQPPGQGDSPLHF
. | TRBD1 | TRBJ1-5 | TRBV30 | TGTGCCTGGAGCGCTTTAGACAGGGTCAGCAATCAGCCCCAGCATTTT | CAWSALDRVSNQPQHF
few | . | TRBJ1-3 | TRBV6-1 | TGTGCCAGCAGTGAAGAGGAGGGTTCCTCTGGAAACACCATATATTTT | CASSEEEGSSGNTIYF
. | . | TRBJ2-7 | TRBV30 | TGTGCCTGGAGTTACGGACAAAACTACGAGCAGTACTTC | CAWSYGQNYEQYF
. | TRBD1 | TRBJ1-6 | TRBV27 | TGTGCCAGCAGACTGACTCCGGGACAGGGGGTCTCACCCCTCCACTTT | CASRLTPGQGVSPLHF
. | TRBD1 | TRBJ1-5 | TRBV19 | TGTGCCAGCCTAACGGGACAGCATAATAATCAGCCCCAGCATTTT | CASLTGQHNNQPQHF
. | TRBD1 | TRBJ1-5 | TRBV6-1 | TGTGCCAGCGGTCTTGGGACAGGGAATCAGCCCCAGCATTTT | CASGLGTGNQPQHF
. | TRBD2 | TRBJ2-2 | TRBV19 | TGTGCCAGTAGGACTAGCAGGAACACCGGGGAGCTGTTTTTT | CASRTSRNTGELFF
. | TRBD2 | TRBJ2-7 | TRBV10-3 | TGTGCCATCAGTGATTCTAGCGGGAGAGGGTCCTACGAGCAGTACTTC | CAISDSSGRGSYEQYF
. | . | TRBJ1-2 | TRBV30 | TGTGCCTGGAGTCCCCGCGACTATGGCTACACCTTC | CAWSPRDYGYTF
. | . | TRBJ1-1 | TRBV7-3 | TGTGCCAGCAGCCGGGACGCCCTGACAGGCACTGAAGCTTTCTTT | CASSRDALTGTEAFF
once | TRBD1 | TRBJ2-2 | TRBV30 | TGTGCCTGGGGGGGACAGGGGGCGAACACCGGGGAGCTGTTTTTT | CAWGGQGANTGELFF
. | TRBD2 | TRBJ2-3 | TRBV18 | TGTGCCAGCTCACCAAAGGCGGGAGGAGATACGCAGTATTTT | CASSPKAGGDTQYF